Presented here are 32 T cell receptor beta chains from one specimen sequenced in a study. TCRdb independently ran MiXCR on the RT-PCR reads; one entry per CDR3 protein. This table has around 700,000 distinct CDR3 sequences, 13% to 15% appearing once. The sample was memory CD4+ T cells from blood. These receptors came from a female donor in good health, serving as a healthy control.

This clonotype was seen only a few times. V and J are TRBV4-2 and TRBJ2-1; 7 nucleotides agree with TRBD2. This CDR3 spans 14 amino acids. The germline CDR1 and CDR2 sequences are LGHNA and YNFKEQ. After removal of 1 base from V and 9 bases from J, the junction contained 6 bases not matched to a gene. The CDR3 DNA reads as TGTGCCAGCAGCCAAGTAACTAGCGAGGCTGAGCAGTTCTTC. Translation gives CASSQVTSEAEQFF.

V usage is TRBV27 and J usage is TRBJ2-1, with TRBD2 matching 11 bases. V was pared by 8 bases and J by 0 bases, with 12 bases of the junction left unmatched. This CDR3 spans 18 amino acids. CDR1 and CDR2 from the germline V gene are MNHEY and SMNVEV (reference sequence). CDR3 residues: CASRDGTSGFSSYNEQFF. CDR3 in DNA: TGTGCCAGCCGGGACGGGACTAGCGGTTTTAGCTCCTACAATGAGCAGTTCTTC.

This clonotype was counted a few times. This chain joins TRBV30 and TRBJ2-7, with D perhaps TRBD1 or TRBD2 (5 bases each). Trimming cost V 4 bases and J 2 bases, with 6 bases left between them. The V gene's germline CDR1 is GTSNPN and CDR2 SVGIG (reference sequence). This CDR3 is 11 amino acids long. The CDR3 here is CAWKGPYEQYF. CDR3 sequence (DNA): TGTGCCTGGAAGGGACCCTACGAGCAGTACTTC. The full variable domain, completed using reference TRBV30 and TRBJ2-7, is SQTIHQWPATLVQPVGSPLSLECTVEGTSNPNLYWYRQAAGRGLQLLFYSVGIGQISSEVPQNLSASRPQDRQFILSSKKLLLSDSGFYLCAWKGPYEQYFGPGTRLTVT.

This clonotype was detected many times. This chain connects TRBV11-2 to TRBJ2-5; a possible D gene is TRBD1 (5 bases). The germline gives CDR1 SGHAT, CDR2 FQNNGV. The CDR3 runs 13 residues. The ends were cut back, 1 base at V and 4 bases at J, with 7 bases in the middle. Here the CDR3 reads CASSLAGLETQYF. CDR3 coding DNA: TGTGCCAGCAGCTTAGCAGGGTTAGAGACCCAGTACTTC.

The rearrangement joins TRBV2 to TRBJ1-2; no firm D call. V lost 2 bases and J 8 bases, leaving 12 bases between the germline ends. CDR3 length: 13 amino acids. Germline CDR1 reads SNHLY; CDR2 reads FYNNEI. The DNA for the CDR3 is TGTGCCAGCAGTGAAAACATCTCGGGCGGCTACACCTTC. It specifies CASSENISGGYTF.

In this sample, this clonotype turned up many times. The chain joins TRBV5-1 to TRBJ2-3, with D perhaps TRBD1 (6 bases). Trimming took 4 bases from V and 3 from J, leaving 15 bases between them. Germline CDR1 reads SGHRS; CDR2 reads YFSETQ. CDR3 size: 15 residues. CDR3 nucleotide sequence: TGCGCCAGCAGCCGATCCCACGGACAGACAGATACGCAGTATTTT. This codes for CASSRSHGQTDTQYF.

The V and J genes are TRBV11-2 and TRBJ2-1, with D tentatively TRBD1 (6 bases). The CDR3 totals 15 residues. The V end lost 5 bases, the J end lost 10 bases, and 21 bases lay between the germline ends. Germline V gene data show CDR1 as SGHAT and CDR2 as FQNNGV. CDR3 in amino acids: CASSTTAGTPPEQFF. CDR3 nucleotides: TGTGCCAGCAGCACTACGGCCGGGACACCTCCCGAGCAGTTCTTC.

Note on this clonotype: The junction does not match germline at one end; this may be a read error. V and J are TRBV10-3 and TRBJ1-1, with D maybe TRBD1 (6 bases). The CDR3 is made up of 11 amino acids. Germline V gene data show CDR1 as ENHRY and CDR2 as SYGVKD. CDR3 residues: CAIRGNAEAFF. The CDR3 nucleotides read TGTGCCATTAGGGGGAACGCTGAAGCTTTCTTT.

This chain joins TRBV5-1 and TRBJ1-1; D might be TRBD1 (5 bases). The CDR3 contains 13 residues. In germline, CDR1 is SGHRS, CDR2 YFSETQ. V lost 5 bases, J lost 0 bases, and 8 bases lay in between. This chain's CDR3 is CASRTTVNTEAFF. The CDR3, as DNA: TGCGCCAGCAGGACGACAGTGAACACTGAAGCTTTCTTT. Looking up the rest from reference TRBV5-1 and TRBJ1-1 gives the full variable domain: KAGVTQTPRYLIKTRGQQVTLSCSPISGHRSVSWYQQTPGQGLQFLFEYFSETQRNKGNFPGRFSGRQFSNSRSEMNVSTLELGDSALYLCASRTTVNTEAFFGQGTRLTVV.

In its sample, this clonotype was seen a few times. The chain uses TRBV20-1 and TRBJ2-1; TRBD2 aligns across 7 bases. V shed 0 bases and J 4 bases; nucleotides not matched to a gene: 3. The CDR3 runs 14 residues. Germline V gene data show CDR1 as DFQATT and CDR2 as SNEGSKA (reference sequence). CDR3 sequence: CSAREAGAYNEQFF. CDR3 nucleotide sequence: TGCAGTGCTAGAGAGGCGGGAGCATACAATGAGCAGTTCTTC.

The chain joins TRBV12-3 or TRBV12-4 to TRBJ1-2; tentatively, D is TRBD1 (6 bases). The CDR3 runs to 13 residues. V lost 6 bases, J lost 6 bases, and 14 bases lay in between. CDR3 protein: CASSTTGSDGYTF. The CDR3 DNA sequence: TGTGCCAGCAGCACCACAGGGAGTGATGGCTACACCTTC.

The chain has TRBV18 and TRBJ1-1, with 7 bases identical to TRBD1. Germline V gene lookup returns CDR1 KGHSH and CDR2 LQKENI. V lost 3 bases to trimming and J lost 2 bases; unmatched junction nucleotides: 6. The CDR3 is 15 residues long. The chain's CDR3 is CASSPLGDSNTEAFF. Written as DNA, the CDR3 is TGTGCCAGCTCACCCTTGGGGGACAGCAACACTGAAGCTTTCTTT.

This clonotype was seen a few times. The chain recombines TRBV7-2 with TRBJ2-5; D gene unclear. Germline V lookup: CDR1 SGHTA, CDR2 FQGNSA. Trimming stripped 7 bases from V and 5 bases from J, with 8 bases between. The CDR3 has 11 amino acids. The CDR3 loop reads CASTERETQYF. The CDR3 DNA sequence: TGTGCCAGCACCGAGAGGGAGACCCAGTACTTC.

The sample holds many counts of this clonotype. The CDR3 nucleotides are TGTGCCAGCAGTCCCGGGGTGGGTGCCTATGGCTACACCTTC. Residues: CASSPGVGAYGYTF. V and J are TRBV6-5 and TRBJ1-2; D is uncertain. The CDR3 covers 14 residues. V lost 5 bases to trimming and J lost 4 bases, with 14 bases between them. The germline V gene encodes CDR1 MNHEY and CDR2 SVGAGI.

This clonotype was seen at least ten times. V and J are TRBV7-9 and TRBJ2-3; D call uncertain. The CDR3 loop spans 16 amino acids. The V end was cut by 1 base, the J end by 6 bases, with 17 bases between. CDR1 is SEHNR and CDR2 is FQNEAQ in the germline V gene (reference sequence). CDR3 coding DNA: TGTGCCAGCAGCTTAGTAGGAGATGCCCCTTGGGATACGCAGTATTTT. Its translation is CASSLVGDAPWDTQYF.

The chain carries TRBV28 and TRBJ2-7, with a possible D match to TRBD2 (6 bases). The V end lost 4 bases, the J end lost 2 bases, and 12 bases lay between the germline ends. The CDR3 runs to 14 residues. Germline-derived CDR1 and CDR2 are MDHEN and SYDVKM. Here the CDR3 DNA reads TGTGCCAGCAGTTGGCAGGGACTGGCCTACGAGCAGTACTTC. Amino acids: CASSWQGLAYEQYF.

V and J are TRBV6-6 and TRBJ1-2; TRBD1 aligns across 9 bases. CDR1 is MNHNY, CDR2 SVGAGI, per germline (reference sequence). CDR3 length: 15 residues. V was pared by 5 bases and J by 7 bases, with 11 bases of the junction left unmatched. Here the CDR3 reads CASSPSVQGAGGYTF. DNA of the CDR3: TGTGCCAGCAGTCCTTCGGTACAGGGGGCCGGTGGCTACACCTTC.

V gene TRBV5-1 combines with J gene TRBJ1-1; D may be TRBD1 (6 bases). The CDR3 contains 13 residues. Trimming took 4 bases from V and 1 from J, leaving 8 bases between them. Germline CDR1 is SGHRS and CDR2 is YFSETQ. CDR3 region: CASSEGQNTEAFF. The CDR3 coding sequence is TGCGCCAGCAGCGAGGGACAGAACACTGAAGCTTTCTTT. Full variable domain (rest looked up from reference TRBV5-1 and TRBJ1-1): KAGVTQTPRYLIKTRGQQVTLSCSPISGHRSVSWYQQTPGQGLQFLFEYFSETQRNKGNFPGRFSGRQFSNSRSEMNVSTLELGDSALYLCASSEGQNTEAFFGQGTRLTVV.

The rearrangement uses TRBV7-2 and TRBJ2-7; 8 nucleotides align to TRBD1. CDR1 and CDR2 (germline): SGHTA, FQGNSA. This CDR3 is 15 amino acids long. Losses at the gene ends were 5 bases for V and 1 base for J; bases not matched to a gene: 7. DNA of the CDR3: TGTGCCAGCAGCCTGACAGGGGTTTATTCCTACGAGCAGTACTTC. This encodes CASSLTGVYSYEQYF.

This clonotype was observed a handful of times. The chain couples TRBV6-2 or TRBV6-3 to TRBJ2-5; no clear D gene. V gave up 2 bases and J gave up 2 bases, with 12 bases separating them. CDR1 is MNHEY, CDR2 SVGEGT, per germline. The CDR3 runs to 15 residues. CDR3 in amino acids: CASSYVAIIQETQYF. The CDR3 nucleotides are TGTGCCAGCAGTTACGTGGCTATCATTCAAGAGACCCAGTACTTC.

The rearrangement joins TRBV12-3 or TRBV12-4 to TRBJ2-5, with 9 bases aligning to TRBD1. The CDR3 length is 15 residues. V trimming: 6 bases; J trimming: 4 bases; junction bases outside the gene matches: 9. The CDR3: CASRYRGQGVETQYF. DNA of the CDR3: TGTGCCAGCAGATACAGGGGGCAAGGAGTAGAGACCCAGTACTTC.

This clonotype has more than one count but fewer than ten. The chain has TRBV28 and TRBJ2-1; D might be TRBD2 (7 bases). V gave up 8 bases and J gave up 0 bases, with 20 bases separating them. The CDR3 has 17 amino acids. Germline values: CDR1 MDHEN, CDR2 SYDVKM. The CDR3, as DNA: TGTGCCAGCGGGCCTGGGGGGGCCTCGAGCTCCTACAATGAGCAGTTCTTC. The encoded protein is CASGPGGASSSYNEQFF.

The CDR3, as DNA: TGTGCCAGCAGCCAAGTGGGGAGACTAGCGGGCCCCGAGCAGTACTTC. Translating it yields CASSQVGRLAGPEQYF. The chain has TRBV4-2 and TRBJ2-7; 10 bases align to TRBD2. The CDR3 consists of 16 residues. Trimming at V came to 1 base and at J to 6 bases, leaving 9 bases not matched to a gene. Germline V gene sequence: CDR1 LGHNA, CDR2 YNFKEQ.

This clonotype showed up just a few times. The V call is TRBV5-1, the J call TRBJ2-5; the D is unclear. The CDR3 contains 14 residues. Germline V gives CDR1 SGHRS, CDR2 YFSETQ. Trimming cost V 2 bases and J 2 bases, with 10 bases left between them. The CDR3 coding sequence is TGCGCCAGCAGCTTAAGCCCGCCTCAAGAGACCCAGTACTTC. Protein sequence: CASSLSPPQETQYF.

This clonotype was recorded at least ten times. The V gene is TRBV12-3 or TRBV12-4, the J gene TRBJ1-5, with no clear D. The CDR3 contains 12 residues. Trimming left V 7 bases short and J 2 bases short, with 6 bases between. The CDR3 nucleotides are TGTGCCAGCACCTGGGGCAATCAGCCCCAGCATTTT. Protein: CASTWGNQPQHF.

The chain employs TRBV20-1 and TRBJ2-4; 7 bases agree with TRBD1. There are 12 residues in the CDR3. Germline CDR1 is DFQATT and CDR2 is SNEGSKA (reference sequence). Trimming took 8 bases from V and 2 from J; bases not matched to a gene: 3. CDR3 coding DNA: TGCAGTAAACAGGGGTCCAAAAACATTCAGTACTTC. Protein sequence: CSKQGSKNIQYF.

The chain uses TRBV7-2 and TRBJ2-7, with D possibly being TRBD1 (5 bases). Deletions cut 6 bases from V and 4 bases from J, with 19 bases between. In germline, CDR1 is SGHTA, CDR2 FQGNSA. This CDR3 has 15 amino acids. The DNA for the CDR3 is TGTGCCAGCAGTTTACAGGCAGGGTCTTATTACGAGCAGTACTTC. Residues: CASSLQAGSYYEQYF.

This clonotype was detected many times. The V gene is TRBV12-3 or TRBV12-4, the J gene TRBJ2-5; TRBD2 matches 8 bases. The V segment lost 5 bases and the J segment 0 bases; nucleotides outside the gene matches: 8. The CDR3 contains 16 residues. The CDR3 loop is CASSPFAGGHQETQYF. The DNA of the CDR3 is TGTGCCAGCAGTCCTTTCGCGGGAGGCCACCAAGAGACCCAGTACTTC.

A few counts support this clonotype. This chain uses TRBV18 with TRBJ2-5; D is possibly TRBD1 (6 bases). This CDR3 has 14 amino acids. Germline CDR1 reads KGHSH; CDR2 reads LQKENI. Trimming removed 5 bases from V and 3 bases from J, with 13 bases in between. DNA for the CDR3: TGTGCCAGCTCATTACAGGGTAGGGAAGAGACCCAGTACTTC. Its translation is CASSLQGREETQYF.

The chain combines TRBV11-2 with TRBJ2-1, with D maybe TRBD1 (6 bases). The CDR3 runs to 14 residues. V lost 7 bases and J 0 bases, leaving 10 bases between the germline ends. Germline V gene data show CDR1 as SGHAT and CDR2 as FQNNGV. The CDR3 loop is CASNQGSSYNEQFF. Written as DNA, the CDR3 is TGTGCCAGCAACCAGGGGAGCTCCTACAATGAGCAGTTCTTC.

This clonotype was observed once. This chain links TRBV5-1 with TRBJ2-4; 10 bases agree with TRBD2. This CDR3 has 14 residues. Trimming cost V 0 bases and J 9 bases; bases outside gene matches: 3. CDR1 SGHRS and CDR2 YFSETQ come from the germline V gene. In DNA, the CDR3 is TGCGCCAGCAGCTTGGATGCTAGCGGGGGCATTCAGTACTTC. Translating it yields CASSLDASGGIQYF.

This clonotype has a count of ten or more. The V gene is TRBV9, the J gene TRBJ2-3; no firm D call. Germline assignment: CDR1 SGDLS and CDR2 YYNGEE. The CDR3 extends over 18 amino acids. V gave up 1 base and J gave up 1 base, with 19 bases separating them. CDR3 sequence reads: CASSVSYKGLRGTDTQYF. In DNA, the CDR3 is TGTGCCAGCAGCGTATCTTATAAGGGCTTACGAGGCACAGATACGCAGTATTTT.